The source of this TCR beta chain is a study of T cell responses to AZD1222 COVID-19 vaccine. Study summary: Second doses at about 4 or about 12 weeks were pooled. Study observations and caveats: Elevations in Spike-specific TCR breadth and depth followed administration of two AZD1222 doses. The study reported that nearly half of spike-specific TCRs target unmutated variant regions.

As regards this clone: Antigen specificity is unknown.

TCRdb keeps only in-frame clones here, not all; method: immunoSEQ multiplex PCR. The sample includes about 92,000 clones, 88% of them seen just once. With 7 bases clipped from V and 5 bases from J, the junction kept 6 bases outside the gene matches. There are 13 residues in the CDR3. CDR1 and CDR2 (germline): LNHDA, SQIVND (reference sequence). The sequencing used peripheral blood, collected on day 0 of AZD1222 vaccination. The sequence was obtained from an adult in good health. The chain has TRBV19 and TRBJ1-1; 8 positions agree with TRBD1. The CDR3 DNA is TGTGCCAGTAAGGACAGGGTGGGAACTGAAGCTTTCTTT. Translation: CASKDRVGTEAFF.